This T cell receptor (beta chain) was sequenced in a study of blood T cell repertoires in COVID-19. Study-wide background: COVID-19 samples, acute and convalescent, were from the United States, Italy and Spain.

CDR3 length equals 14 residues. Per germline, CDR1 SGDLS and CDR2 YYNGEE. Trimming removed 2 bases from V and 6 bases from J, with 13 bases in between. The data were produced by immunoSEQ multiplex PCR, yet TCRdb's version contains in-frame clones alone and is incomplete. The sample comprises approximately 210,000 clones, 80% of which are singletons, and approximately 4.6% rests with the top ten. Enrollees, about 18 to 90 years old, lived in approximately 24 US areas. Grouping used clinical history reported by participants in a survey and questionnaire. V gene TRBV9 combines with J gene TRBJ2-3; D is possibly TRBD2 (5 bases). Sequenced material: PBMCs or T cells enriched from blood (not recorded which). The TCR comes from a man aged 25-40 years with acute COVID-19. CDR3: CASSVLAQGDTQYF. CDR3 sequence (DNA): TGTGCCAGCAGCGTGCTAGCCCAAGGGGATACGCAGTATTTT.